This T cell receptor beta chain was sequenced for a study of cytomegalovirus exposure and HLA in healthy donors. Overall study results and limits: The study put roughly 160 TCR beta chains on its list as cytomegalovirus-associated. Most TCR sequences proved rare, with some public TCRs found in many donors. Reportedly, cytomegalovirus status was diagnosed with high sensitivity and specificity.

The CDR3 consists of 14 residues. CDR1 is MNHEY, CDR2 SVGAGI, per germline. V gave up 5 bases and J gave up 2 bases; unmatched junction bases: 6. A note on this clone: The target antigen is unknown.

The method was immunoSEQ multiplex PCR; TCRdb's version includes in-frame clones alone and lacks a portion of them. The data contain 250,000 to 350,000 clones, 88% of them singletons. The rearrangement links TRBV6-5 to TRBJ2-7; 7 bases agree with TRBD1. Sequencing was performed on PBMCs. This TCR was sampled from a man aged 30-40 years in good health and CMV-seronegative. The CDR3 sequence is CASSQGQNAYEQYF. CDR3 DNA sequence: TGTGCCAGCAGTCAGGGACAGAACGCCTACGAGCAGTACTTC.